A single sample is the source of the 21 T cell receptor beta chains below, sequenced in a study of Graves' ophthalmopathy and Graves' hyperthyroidism. As the template, RNA transcripts were used to amplify TCR beta CDR3 regions. Investigators did first-round RT-PCR with HTBI primers, then second-round multiplex PCR. MiXCR, applied by TCRdb to the multiplex PCR reads, yields one record per CDR3 protein. The table includes about 620,000 distinct CDR3 sequences, roughly 20% detected once. Sequenced: peripheral blood. The receptors here all came from a woman aged 18-35 years with stable Graves' hyperthyroidism. Some clones in this sample may be carry-over from other donors' samples.

The table lists this clonotype with many counts. This chain connects TRBV28 to TRBJ1-1; no clear D. CDR1 and CDR2 from the germline V gene are MDHEN and SYDVKM. V dropped 1 base and J dropped 6 bases, with 9 bases sitting between them. The length of the CDR3 is 13 residues. Here the CDR3 DNA reads TGTGCCAGCAGTTTATTCCGCCCCCCTGAAGCTTTCTTT. This translates into CASSLFRPPEAFF.

This clonotype was found a few times. The chain employs TRBV6-1 and TRBJ1-1; 7 positions match TRBD1. The CDR3 spans 14 residues. CDR1 and CDR2 from the germline V gene are MNHNS and SASEGT. V trimming: 7 bases; J trimming: 2 bases; junction bases outside the gene matches: 7. The CDR3 here is CASIKGAGNTEAFF. CDR3 bases: TGTGCCAGCATAAAGGGGGCGGGTAACACTGAAGCTTTCTTT.

This clonotype was seen ten or more times. V is TRBV18 and J is TRBJ2-2; possibly TRBD1 for D (6 bases). The CDR3 has 13 amino acids. Trimming pared 3 bases from V and 4 bases from J, leaving 6 bases between. CDR1 and CDR2 (germline): KGHSH, LQKENI. The CDR3 reads CASSPDSTGELFF. For the CDR3, the DNA is TGTGCCAGCTCACCGGACAGCACCGGGGAGCTGTTTTTT.

The chain joins TRBV6-1 to TRBJ1-2; TRBD1 is a possible D gene (6 bases). This CDR3 is 15 amino acids long. Germline V gene sequence: CDR1 MNHNS, CDR2 SASEGT. Trimming removed 8 bases at V and 2 bases at J, with 18 bases between. The CDR3 DNA reads as TGTGCCAGCCTCTCTAGGGGGACGGACAACTATGGCTACACCTTC. This sequence encodes CASLSRGTDNYGYTF.

This chain joins TRBV12-3 or TRBV12-4 and TRBJ2-2; perhaps D is TRBD1 or TRBD2 (5 bases each). The CDR3 is 15 residues long. V lost 8 bases, J lost 6 bases, and 19 bases lay in between. CDR3 bases: TGTGCCAGCTCGACGGGGCACCCTATATCCGGGGAGCTGTTTTTT. This gives the protein CASSTGHPISGELFF.

This clonotype occurred a few times. The J gene is TRBJ2-5, the V gene TRBV6-1; the D call may be TRBD1 or TRBD2 (5 bases each). V shed 0 bases and J shed 1 base, with 9 bases lying between them. Germline V gene data show CDR1 as MNHNS and CDR2 as SASEGT. The CDR3 extends over 15 amino acids. The CDR3 DNA reads TGTGCCAGCAGTGAAGCCTGGGGGAGCCAAGAGACCCAGTACTTC. It specifies CASSEAWGSQETQYF.

This clonotype was detected ten times or more. The chain carries TRBV6-1 and TRBJ2-5, with TRBD1 matching over 11 bases. V was pared by 1 base and J by 1 base, with 5 bases of the junction left unmatched. The germline V gene encodes CDR1 MNHNS and CDR2 SASEGT. The CDR3 extends over 17 amino acids. Written as DNA, the CDR3 is TGTGCCAGCAGTGAAGTAGGGACAGGGGGACTCCAAGAGACCCAGTACTTC. Protein: CASSEVGTGGLQETQYF.

There are many counts of this clonotype. The V gene is TRBV2, the J gene TRBJ1-2; no reliable D call. The CDR3 covers 15 residues. CDR1 and CDR2 (germline): SNHLY, FYNNEI. V shed 4 bases and J shed 8 bases, with 20 bases lying between them. As DNA, the CDR3 is TGTGCCAGCAGTGTACACCAAAAGCGGCGGAAAGGCTACACCTTC. It encodes CASSVHQKRRKGYTF.

This clonotype has ten or more counts. This chain uses TRBV30 with TRBJ1-2, with D unclear. The CDR3 runs 14 residues. Per the germline V gene, CDR1 is GTSNPN and CDR2 is SVGIG (reference sequence). V lost 0 bases to trimming and J lost 3 bases, with 11 bases between them. CDR3 sequence (DNA): TGTGCCTGGAGTGTATGGGAGGAGGACTATGGCTACACCTTC. Translated: CAWSVWEEDYGYTF. The entire variable domain, with the rest obtained from reference TRBV30 and TRBJ1-2, is as follows: SQTIHQWPATLVQPVGSPLSLECTVEGTSNPNLYWYRQAAGRGLQLLFYSVGIGQISSEVPQNLSASRPQDRQFILSSKKLLLSDSGFYLCAWSVWEEDYGYTFGSGTRLTVV.

There are a few counts of this clonotype. This chain links TRBV7-2 with TRBJ1-1, with a weak D call TRBD1 (6 bases). The CDR3 length is 15 residues. With 2 bases removed from V and 6 bases from J, the gap between germline ends came to 16 bases. Looked up from germline, CDR1 is SGHTA and CDR2 is FQGNSA. DNA for the CDR3: TGTGCCAGCAGCTTAAGGCAGGGGTCGGTCGCTGAAGCTTTCTTT. As protein: CASSLRQGSVAEAFF.

The rearrangement joins TRBV11-1 to TRBJ2-5; TRBD2 aligns across 13 bases. CDR1 SGHAT and CDR2 FQDESV come from the germline V gene (reference sequence). The CDR3 is 15 amino acids. The junction had 5 bases not matched to a gene; V was cut back by 6 bases and J by 4 bases. CDR3 sequence: CASSLLAGGVETQYF. CDR3 sequence (DNA): TGTGCCAGCAGTCTACTAGCGGGGGGGGTAGAGACCCAGTACTTC.

This clonotype was picked up many times. The gene calls are TRBV7-8 and TRBJ2-7; TRBD2 agrees at 8 bases. The CDR3 has 19 amino acids. The germline V gene encodes CDR1 SGHVS and CDR2 FQNEAQ. V was pared by 4 bases and J by 2 bases, with 19 bases of the junction left unmatched. The CDR3 region is CASSSLVGASGFDTYEQYF. The CDR3 bases are TGTGCCAGCAGCTCGCTCGTGGGGGCTAGCGGGTTCGACACCTACGAGCAGTACTTC.

The J gene is TRBJ2-7, the V gene TRBV28; D is possibly TRBD2 (5 bases). From germline, CDR1 is MDHEN and CDR2 SYDVKM. Trimming shortened V by 2 bases and J by 0 bases, and 8 bases separated the two germline ends. The CDR3 runs to 14 residues. The CDR3 DNA sequence: TGTGCCAGCAGTTTAGAGAGGGTCTCCTACGAGCAGTACTTC. Its translation: CASSLERVSYEQYF.

This clonotype was observed at least ten times. The chain uses TRBV29-1 and TRBJ1-2; D call uncertain. Between the trimmed V and J ends, which lost 5 bases and 6 bases, there was a span of 10 bases. Germline V lookup: CDR1 SQVTM, CDR2 ANQGSEA. This CDR3 contains 11 residues. The CDR3 region is CSVRFTDGYTF. The CDR3 nucleotides are TGCAGCGTTAGATTCACGGATGGCTACACCTTC.

The chain is built from TRBV6-5 and TRBJ2-5; 9 nucleotides agree with TRBD2. The germline gives CDR1 MNHEY, CDR2 SVGAGI. The CDR3 covers 14 residues. V lost 7 bases, J lost 4 bases, and 7 bases stayed unmatched. The CDR3 sequence: CASIISGGGETQYF. The CDR3 nucleotides are TGTGCCAGCATTATTAGCGGGGGTGGAGAGACCCAGTACTTC.

This clonotype came up a few times. The rearrangement joins TRBV9 to TRBJ2-6; D uncertain. The CDR3 is 14 residues long. Germline V CDR1 and CDR2: SGDLS, YYNGEE. Trimming pared 4 bases from V and 4 bases from J, leaving 9 bases between. The CDR3, as DNA: TGTGCCAGCAGCCCCTCCCCCGGGGCCAACGTCCTGACTTTC. It yields the protein CASSPSPGANVLTF.

This clonotype was detected a few times. J is TRBJ2-7 and V is TRBV4-3, with 10 bases that match TRBD2. Losses at the gene ends were 0 bases for V and 4 bases for J; bases not matched to a gene: 9. CDR1 is LGHNA, CDR2 YSLEER, per germline. This CDR3 has 17 amino acids. Written as DNA, the CDR3 is TGCGCCAGCAGCCAAGATCGCGCACTAGCGGGACCGTACGAGCAGTACTTC. It specifies CASSQDRALAGPYEQYF.

This sequence joins TRBV11-2 and TRBJ2-7; the D gene is possibly TRBD1 (6 bases). CDR3 length equals 14 residues. V was trimmed by 4 bases and J by 2 bases, leaving 12 bases between them. CDR1 SGHAT and CDR2 FQNNGV come from the germline V gene. CDR3 sequence (DNA): TGTGCCAGCAGCTCACAGGGATGGGCCTACGAGCAGTACTTC. Its protein product is CASSSQGWAYEQYF.

This sequence joins TRBV27 and TRBJ2-5; TRBD2 aligns across 11 bases. J gave up 5 bases and V 2 bases, and 4 bases lay outside the gene matches. The V gene's germline CDR1 is MNHEY and CDR2 SMNVEV (reference sequence). The CDR3 length is 15 residues. The CDR3 DNA reads TGTGCCAGCAGTTTAATACTAGCGGGAGATGAGACCCAGTACTTC. This encodes CASSLILAGDETQYF.

The genes are TRBV4-1 and TRBJ1-6; possibly TRBD1 for D (5 bases). This CDR3 contains 17 residues. Trimming took 3 bases from V and 0 from J, leaving 12 bases between them. The germline V gene encodes CDR1 MGHRA and CDR2 YSYEKL. CDR3 nucleotides: TGCGCCAGCAGCCACCGCAGGGAATGCTCCTATAATTCACCCCTCCACTTT. This encodes CASSHRRECSYNSPLHF.

Remarks on this clonotype: This clone may be a read error of a much larger clone one base away. The chain carries TRBV15 and TRBJ2-7; 8 nucleotides agree with TRBD2. The germline CDR1 and CDR2 sequences are LNHNV and YYDKDF (reference sequence). The CDR3 spans 15 residues. The junction had 8 bases not matched to a gene; V was cut back by 4 bases and J by 3 bases. CDR3 sequence: CATSTDRGGGYEQYF. The CDR3 DNA follows: TGTGCCACCAGCACGGACCGGGGGGGGGGCTACGAGCAGTACTTC.